Below, 21 T cell receptor beta chains from the same sample are listed, as sequenced in a study of blood T cell repertoires in COVID-19. The protocol was immunoSEQ multiplex PCR, while the TCRdb copy is restricted to in-frame clones and leaves out a portion. The data hold about 220,000 clones, with roughly 90% observed a single time. The specimen was PBMCs or T cells enriched from blood (not recorded which). The origin of the receptors is a man aged 30 to 45 who had been exposed to COVID-19.

With regard to this clone: The sample has other DNA sequences that encode this CDR3 too. This chain links TRBV5-1 with TRBJ1-1; D ambiguous. The V end was cut by 0 bases, the J end by 1 base, with 4 bases between. Germline V gene lookup returns CDR1 SGHRS and CDR2 YFSETQ. The CDR3 covers 13 residues. The CDR3 reads CASSLARNTEAFF. The CDR3 DNA follows: TGCGCCAGCAGCTTGGCGCGGAACACTGAAGCTTTCTTT.

V usage is TRBV9 and J usage is TRBJ2-2; 8 bases match TRBD1. The germline V gene has CDR1 SGDLS and CDR2 YYNGEE. Losses at the gene ends were 4 bases for V and 5 bases for J; bases not matched to a gene: 7. The CDR3 spans 15 residues. CDR3 in DNA: TGTGCCAGCAGCCCGGACAGGGCGGGGACCGGGGAGCTGTTTTTT. It codes for CASSPDRAGTGELFF.

This chain uses TRBV4-1 with TRBJ1-6; 11 bases align to TRBD1. CDR1 is MGHRA and CDR2 is YSYEKL in the germline V gene. J was trimmed by 10 bases and V by 0 bases; bases with no gene match: 11. This CDR3 is 18 amino acids long. The DNA of the CDR3 is TGCGCCAGCAGCCAAGATGGAAAGGACAGGGGGCAGGAATCACCCCTCCACTTT. It translates to CASSQDGKDRGQESPLHF.

This chain connects TRBV25-1 to TRBJ1-4; 11 bases match TRBD1. CDR1 and CDR2 (germline): MGHDK, SYGVNS. This CDR3 comprises 15 residues. Trimming removed 5 bases from V and 8 bases from J; junction bases left unmatched: 7. The CDR3 sequence: CASSLWTGGSEKLFF. The CDR3 DNA reads TGTGCCAGCAGTTTGTGGACAGGGGGCTCGGAAAAACTGTTTTTT.

The chain's CDR3 is CASSSPPGGETQYF. The CDR3 nucleotides are TGTGCCAGCAGCTCGCCCCCGGGTGGGGAGACCCAGTACTTC. The chain couples TRBV13 to TRBJ2-5; D remains ambiguous. The V end was cut by 4 bases, the J end by 5 bases, with 14 bases between. This CDR3 is 14 amino acids long. The germline V gene encodes CDR1 PRHDT and CDR2 FYEKMQ (reference sequence).

The chain has TRBV14 and TRBJ2-1; 8 bases map to TRBD2. Trimming removed 0 bases from V and 3 bases from J; junction bases left unmatched: 16. Germline V gene lookup returns CDR1 SGHDN and CDR2 FVKESK. The CDR3 totals 20 residues. The CDR3 here is CASSQDSLFSGGSIYNEQFF. In DNA, the CDR3 is TGTGCCAGCAGCCAAGATTCCCTCTTCAGCGGGGGAAGTATCTACAATGAGCAGTTCTTC. Full variable domain (outside the CDR3, taken from reference TRBV14 and TRBJ2-1): EAGVTQFPSHSVIEKGQTVTLRCDPISGHDNLYWYRRVMGKEIKFLLHFVKESKQDESGMPNNRFLAERTGGTYSTLKVQPAELEDSGVYFCASSQDSLFSGGSIYNEQFFGPGTRLTVL.

The chain recombines TRBV18 with TRBJ2-5; 9 positions match TRBD2. This CDR3 is built from 17 residues. Germline V gene data show CDR1 as KGHSH and CDR2 as LQKENI. Losses at the gene ends were 1 base for V and 1 base for J; bases not matched to a gene: 7. The CDR3 region is CASSPRQRGALQETQYF. In nucleotides, the CDR3 is TGTGCCAGCTCACCACGCCAGCGGGGGGCCCTCCAAGAGACCCAGTACTTC.

This rearrangement joins TRBV19 to TRBJ1-2; 8 bases match TRBD1. In germline, CDR1 is LNHDA, CDR2 SQIVND (reference sequence). The CDR3 is made up of 14 amino acids. After removal of 7 bases from V and 4 bases from J, the junction contained 8 bases not matched to a gene. This chain's CDR3 is CASKPQGEFYGYTF. In DNA form, the CDR3 reads TGTGCCAGTAAACCACAGGGGGAATTCTATGGCTACACCTTC.

V is TRBV7-9 and J is TRBJ1-1; no reliable D call. V was trimmed by 4 bases and J by 4 bases, leaving 7 bases between them. The CDR3 is 12 residues long. Germline CDR1 reads SEHNR; CDR2 reads FQNEAQ (reference sequence). In nucleotides, the CDR3 is TGTGCCAGCAGCTCCGGTGGCACTGAAGCTTTCTTT. This gives the protein CASSSGGTEAFF.

This chain joins TRBV7-9 and TRBJ1-6, with a possible D match to TRBD1 (6 bases). CDR3 length equals 15 residues. Trimming removed 10 bases from V and 0 bases from J, with 13 bases in between. Germline values: CDR1 SEHNR, CDR2 FQNEAQ (reference sequence). CDR3 in DNA: TGTGCCACCAATCGGGGGGCCTCCTATAATTCACCCCTCCACTTT. The encoded protein is CATNRGASYNSPLHF.

This chain joins TRBV21-1 and TRBJ2-7; the table gives TRBD2 as D, unverified against the DNA. TRBV21-1 is an annotated pseudogene. The CDR3 is 8 residues long. The CDR3 region has the DNA TGTGCCAGCAGCGGCGGGGGTTTC. As protein: CASSGGGF.

This clone was counted once. This chain joins TRBV2 and TRBJ1-4; no definite D call. V lost 4 bases, J lost 8 bases, and 17 bases lay in between. The CDR3 consists of 15 residues. The germline gives CDR1 SNHLY, CDR2 FYNNEI. CDR3 sequence: CASSADMGYREKLFF. The CDR3 bases are TGTGCCAGCAGTGCCGACATGGGTTATAGGGAAAAACTGTTTTTT.

The chain carries TRBV5-1 and TRBJ1-3; no clear D. Germline V lookup: CDR1 SGHRS, CDR2 YFSETQ. Trimming shortened V by 4 bases and J by 0 bases, and 5 bases separated the two germline ends. The CDR3 is 13 amino acids. CDR3 sequence reads: CASSRSSGNTIYF. CDR3 nucleotides: TGCGCCAGCAGCCGCAGCTCTGGAAACACCATATATTTT.

The CDR3 bases are TGTGCCAGCAGCGGAGGCTCAGGGGCGAACACCGGGGAGCTGTTTTTT. Protein product: CASSGGSGANTGELFF. The chain is built from TRBV5-6 and TRBJ2-2; D might be TRBD1 (6 bases). CDR1 is SGHDT, CDR2 YYEEEE, per germline. With 4 bases removed from V and 0 bases from J, the gap between germline ends came to 13 bases. This CDR3 spans 16 amino acids.

This clone was picked up a small number of times. The rearrangement joins TRBV30 to TRBJ2-1, with 9 nucleotides matching TRBD2. The germline V gene encodes CDR1 GTSNPN and CDR2 SVGIG (reference sequence). The J segment lost 2 bases and the V segment lost 7 bases, leaving 3 bases of the junction unmatched. This CDR3 is 13 amino acids long. The chain's CDR3 is CALSGGPYNEQFF. The CDR3 coding sequence is TGTGCCTTGAGCGGGGGGCCCTACAATGAGCAGTTCTTC.

J is TRBJ2-2 and V is TRBV18; TRBD2 is a possible D gene (6 bases). CDR3 length: 13 residues. Germline CDR1 is KGHSH and CDR2 is LQKENI. V lost 3 bases and J lost 5, with 7 bases in between. This chain's CDR3 is CASSPGLTGELFF. The CDR3 coding sequence is TGTGCCAGCTCACCGGGACTGACCGGGGAGCTGTTTTTT.

The chain couples TRBV2 to TRBJ2-3; the D gene is possibly TRBD2 (6 bases). This CDR3 spans 18 amino acids. V shed 6 bases and J shed 9 bases, with 31 bases lying between them. The germline V gene encodes CDR1 SNHLY and CDR2 FYNNEI. For the CDR3, the DNA is TGTGCCAGCAGCTCGACCCTATCTAGCGCCGAGAGGTGGGGAACGCAGTATTTT. It translates to CASSSTLSSAERWGTQYF.

The chain joins TRBV6-5 to TRBJ2-3, with TRBD2 identical over 8 bases. The germline V gene has CDR1 MNHEY and CDR2 SVGAGI. This CDR3 has 15 residues. The V and J ends lost 8 bases and 4 bases, in that order; junction bases with no gene match: 11. CDR3 loop: CASAFLGTSADTQYF. CDR3 coding DNA: TGTGCCAGCGCCTTTCTCGGGACTAGTGCAGATACGCAGTATTTT.

A word on this clone: In the same sample, other DNA sequences code for this CDR3. The J gene is TRBJ1-5, the V gene TRBV27; the match to TRBD1 covers 8 bases. The ends lost 6 bases at V and 2 bases at J; junction bases unmatched: 3. CDR1 MNHEY and CDR2 SMNVEV come from the germline V gene (reference sequence). The CDR3 consists of 14 residues. As DNA, the CDR3 is TGTGCCAGCAGCGCGGACAGGGGCAATCAGCCCCAGCATTTT. Translation gives CASSADRGNQPQHF.

V and J are TRBV4-1 and TRBJ2-7; 9 bases are shared with TRBD1. Germline lookup yields CDR1 MGHRA and CDR2 YSYEKL. This CDR3 comprises 14 residues. V gave up 2 bases and J gave up 5 bases; unmatched junction bases: 4. CDR3 sequence: CASSQPTGGDEQYF. The CDR3 DNA reads TGCGCCAGCAGCCAACCGACAGGGGGGGACGAGCAGTACTTC.

The V and J genes are TRBV4-3 and TRBJ2-7; TRBD2 might be the D (6 bases). Germline-derived CDR1 and CDR2 are LGHNA and YSLEER. The V end was cut by 0 bases, the J end by 2 bases, with 14 bases between. CDR3 size: 16 residues. The DNA of the CDR3 is TGCGCCAGCAGCCAAGATCGGAGCGGGCGTACCTACGAGCAGTACTTC. Encoded protein: CASSQDRSGRTYEQYF.